The 10 T cell receptor beta chains below come from one sample, sequenced in a study of radiation and T cells in renal cell carcinoma. Stated time point: blood 4 weeks post-SBRT, at nephrectomy. Noted treatment: 15 Gy SBRT to primary tumor, nephrectomy 4 weeks later. This table comes from immunoSEQ multiplex PCR, and its TCRdb copy is limited to in-frame clones, with some not included. The table includes tens of thousands of clones, roughly 80% detected once. Material: blood, obtained from a patient whose treatment included radiotherapy and nephrectomy. Every receptor here comes from a woman between 70 and 85 years old with renal cell carcinoma.

This rearrangement joins TRBV29-1 to TRBJ2-3, with D possibly matching TRBD2 (6 bases). Germline lookup yields CDR1 SQVTM and CDR2 ANQGSEA. V shed 6 bases and J shed 3 bases, with 7 bases lying between them. The CDR3 spans 11 residues. CDR3 DNA: TGCAGCGTGGGGAGGACAGATACGCAGTATTTT. Encoded protein: CSVGRTDTQYF.

The chain couples TRBV18 to TRBJ1-1; D ambiguous. The V gene lost 3 bases and the J gene lost 1 base, with 9 bases spanning the gap. There are 14 residues in the CDR3. The germline CDR1 and CDR2 sequences are KGHSH and LQKENI. The CDR3 DNA is TGTGCCAGCTCACCCCAGACCGAGAACACTGAAGCTTTCTTT. It yields the protein CASSPQTENTEAFF.

The gene calls are TRBV27 and TRBJ2-6, with D possibly matching TRBD2 (5 bases). The CDR3 length is 15 residues. CDR1 is MNHEY, CDR2 SMNVEV, per germline (reference sequence). Trimming removed 3 bases from V and 4 bases from J, with 10 bases in between. DNA of the CDR3: TGTGCCAGCAGTTTCCGTCCGGGAGGGGCCAACGTCCTGACTTTC. Its protein is CASSFRPGGANVLTF. Variable domain in full (rest from reference TRBV27 and TRBJ2-6): EAQVTQNPRYLITVTGKKLTVTCSQNMNHEYMSWYRQDPGLGLRQIYYSMNVEVTDKGDVPEGYKVSRKEKRNFPLILESPSPNQTSLYFCASSFRPGGANVLTFGAGSRLTVL.

This clone has a single count. This chain joins TRBV9 and TRBJ1-2; D call uncertain. The germline CDR1 and CDR2 sequences are SGDLS and YYNGEE. The CDR3 contains 14 residues. V was clipped by 0 bases and J by 0 bases, with 6 bases between them. The CDR3 bases are TGTGCCAGCAGCGTAGCTATCACTAACTATGGCTACACCTTC. Residues: CASSVAITNYGYTF.

This rearrangement joins TRBV2 to TRBJ2-4; the D gene could be TRBD1 or TRBD2 (5 bases each). With 8 bases removed from V and 15 bases from J, the gap between germline ends came to 17 bases. This CDR3 is built from 11 residues. Germline V gene lookup returns CDR1 SNHLY and CDR2 FYNNEI. CDR3 nucleotides: TGTGCCAGCGGGGGACCGGCGAGTCCGTACTTC. It translates to CASGGPASPYF.

The sample holds a few counts of this clone. This same CDR3 is encoded by further DNA sequences in the sample. The rearrangement uses TRBV6-5 and TRBJ1-2; TRBD1 is a possible D gene (5 bases). The CDR3 is made up of 13 amino acids. Trimming shortened V by 5 bases and J by 5 bases, and 12 bases separated the two germline ends. Germline V gene data show CDR1 as MNHEY and CDR2 as SVGAGI. The CDR3 loop reads CASSRDSDYGYTF. The CDR3 nucleotides read TGTGCCAGCAGTCGCGACAGCGATTATGGCTACACCTTC.

The J gene is TRBJ2-2, the V gene TRBV19, with a tentative D call TRBD1 (5 bases). Trimming cost V 6 bases and J 6 bases, with 14 bases left between them. The CDR3 is made up of 14 amino acids. Per germline, CDR1 LNHDA and CDR2 SQIVND (reference sequence). This CDR3 reads CASSHPNRPGELFF. The CDR3 DNA reads as TGTGCCAGTAGCCACCCGAACAGGCCCGGGGAGCTGTTTTTT.

CDR3 sequence reads: CASSVSPADTQYF. DNA for the CDR3: TGTGCCAGCAGCGTATCCCCCGCAGATACGCAGTATTTT. J is TRBJ2-3 and V is TRBV9; D is unclear. The germline CDR1 and CDR2 sequences are SGDLS and YYNGEE. V dropped 1 base and J dropped 4 bases, with 7 bases sitting between them. The CDR3 spans 13 residues.

V usage is TRBV5-5 and J usage is TRBJ1-5, with D possibly being TRBD1 (5 bases). The CDR3 loop spans 17 amino acids. Germline V gene lookup returns CDR1 SGHKS and CDR2 YYEKEE (reference sequence). Trimming cost V 2 bases and J 0 bases, with 15 bases left between them. The CDR3 DNA follows: TGTGCCAGCAGCTTAGGCAGGGATACCTATAGCAATCAGCCCCAGCATTTT. It encodes CASSLGRDTYSNQPQHF.

The J gene is TRBJ1-3, the V gene TRBV6-6; possibly TRBD1 for D (6 bases). Germline values: CDR1 MNHNY, CDR2 SVGAGI (reference sequence). The V gene lost 5 bases and the J gene lost 0 bases, with 11 bases spanning the gap. There are 15 residues in the CDR3. The CDR3 is CASSQDRRSGNTIYF. The CDR3 DNA follows: TGTGCCAGCAGTCAGGACAGACGCTCTGGAAACACCATATATTTT.